The entry below gives a single T cell receptor (beta chain) sequence along with its context. This clone's antigen is unknown. A read error may produce the germline difference seen at one junction end. The cohort was made up of roughly 670 healthy bone marrow donors. Cohort members were all nominally healthy when sampled, although unrecorded immune exposures were likely present. The donor was CMV seropositive and belonged to the group of about 290 seropositive cohort members. A peripheral blood sample was collected from each donor, and TCR beta sequencing was performed on peripheral blood mononuclear cells. The Qiagen DNeasy Blood Extraction Kit was used to extract genomic DNA from the blood cell samples. The library came from the immunoSEQ multiplex PCR assay. For the multiplex PCR, a mixture combining 60 forward primers for TCR Vbeta segments and 13 reverse primers for TCR Jbeta segments was used. The CDR3 region of rearranged TCR beta genes was amplified from genomic DNA by a multiplex PCR assay. On the Illumina HiSeq System, the amplified TCR beta libraries were sequenced as 87-base-pair reads. Concerning the study's data processing: In a later analysis, tens of millions of unique TCR beta chains were counted across the roughly 670 repertoires, and around 10 million of these chains were shared by at least two donors. Raw reads were error-corrected and collapsed into unique sequences with a nearest-neighbor algorithm that merged closely related sequences to remove PCR and sequencing errors. Alignment of CDR3 sequences to IMGT reference sequences was used to assign V, D and J gene segments. Each retained sequence needed at least a six-nucleotide match to both a V gene segment and a J gene segment. Rearrangements were classified as productive when the CDR3 lacked stop codons and remained in frame with V and J, and all other rearrangements were classified as non-productive. CDR3 was defined by IMGT convention, running from the second conserved V-encoded cysteine to the conserved J-encoded phenylalanine. Sequences without an unambiguous match to a single V gene segment were excluded from the earlier analysis of 500 to 700 of the donors. An earlier analysis of over 450 of the donors classified V segments as functional when productive rearrangements were above 56.7% and as segregating when the standard deviation between donors was above 5%. A statistical classification framework was built for diagnosing cytomegalovirus status from the catalog of TCR beta chain sequences. In a later analysis, V and J genes were assigned by comparing TCR nucleotide sequences against IMGT/GENE-DB human TR gene sequences. Using the TCRdist pipeline, a later analysis assigned CDR3 sequences along with most-parsimonious VDJ recombination scenarios. A later analysis defined each TCR beta chain by its CDR3 amino acid sequence plus V-gene family, and excluded reads lacking a unique V-gene family. In a later analysis, around 650 highly shared, low-generation-probability nucleotide sequences were removed to address suspected cross-contamination and a sequencing artifact. In a later analysis, a clonal expansion index was calculated for each public chain from normalized within-repertoire ranks of inferred template counts. Generation probabilities in a later analysis came from a VDJ recombination model fitted to out-of-frame rearrangements, and those results were checked against IGoR. A later analysis scored TCR-TCR, TCR-HLA and TCR-CMV co-occurrence with hypergeometric tests, applying a repertoire-size bias correction to TCR pairs. To estimate false discovery rates, a later analysis permuted the HLA or CMV assignments 20 times. In a later analysis, co-occurring TCRs were grouped with DBSCAN, and TCRdist sequence similarity was added when clustering was performed within HLA-allele-positive subsets. For co-occurrence clustering, repertoires with fewer than 30,000 or more than 120,000 public chains were excluded, along with roughly 5 repertoires with anomalous nucleotide sharing. TCRdb carries this immuneACCESS record with in-frame sequences only. Its versions omit some clonotypes, under half of them owing to an unresolved V gene in the studies checked, with the rest unexplained. V, J and clone size are taken as reported in that table, and D and trimming were inferred from the DNA itself. The sample profile shows 120,000 to 150,000 clones; around three quarters of them were found once. The leading ten clones occupy roughly 3.1% of the sample.

The data belong to a study of cytomegalovirus exposure and HLA in healthy donors (dated by TCRdb to about 2017). Regarding the study in general: An earlier analysis of fewer than 750 of the donors reported about 280 Gb of sequence data and 100 million to 120 million unique TCR beta sequences obtained from some 200 million T cells. An early release that covered about 640 HLA-typed donors contained around 300 gigabases of sequencing data and around 85 million unique TCR sequences. Of the roughly 420 genotyped donors, more than 75% were placed in the genetic ancestry cluster associated with self-reported Caucasian donors. The study aimed to test whether signatures of past pathogen exposure could be identified by cataloging public T cell receptors. The study used immunosequencing to profile the T cell repertoires of 666 subjects and linked those repertoires to cytomegalovirus serostatus. In addition to the first cohort of hundreds of subjects, a separate validation cohort of 120 different subjects was used. To predict cytomegalovirus infection status, the study brought together high-throughput TCR immunosequencing, statistical association of individual TCRs with disease status, and machine learning. A later analysis re-examined previously published TCR beta repertoires from 600 to 700 donors and added high-resolution HLA genotyping to investigate patterns of TCR occurrence. The later analysis used no new phenotypic data to find candidate immune exposures, relying instead on TCR beta sequences and their occurrence across donors. An earlier analysis of fewer than 700 of the donors applied high-throughput TCR beta sequencing to assess whether each TCR beta V gene segment acted as functional or pseudogenic. Donor age, sex, ethnicity and CMV serostatus were compiled alongside the repertoire data. A later genetic analysis used genome-wide SNP genotypes for about 55% of the 666 donors, treating that subset as a discovery cohort. All discovery cohort repertoires had been generated on a single sequencing platform. HLA typing covered class I and class II loci at four-digit resolution. Typing coverage differed by locus: A, B, C, DRB1 and DQB1 were typed in roughly 629-630 donors, DQA1 in roughly 510, DPA1 in around 610, and DPB1 in 400 to 480. About five DR-DQ haplotypes were handled as single units for association and clustering because linkage in the cohort was strong. Across under 500 genotyped donors of the cohort, an average of about 250,000 unique TCR beta nucleotide sequences per donor were sequenced, and approximately 17% of those sequences were non-productive.

The germline V gene (reference sequence) specifies SEHNR as CDR1 and FQNEAQ as CDR2. The CDR3 contains 12 residues, cysteine and phenylalanine counted. The read is trimmed to its CDR3 DNA, 36 bases read in frame from base 1. Study-wide conclusions, independent of this receptor: In an earlier analysis of approximately 590 of the donors, most TCR beta V segments appeared in productive rearrangements about 87% or about 30% of the time, broadly matching IMGT annotations. The sequencing pipeline was judged likely to have produced a cluster of highly shared sequence variants as a technical artifact. Because counts were too low, more than 15 rarely observed V segments, including chromosome 9 orphons, were left out of the earlier analysis of 587 of the donors. A later genetic analysis associated a missense DCLRE1C variant with V-gene and J-gene trimming of TCR beta chains, and an independent cohort replicated the association. This cohort had only TCR beta chains sequenced, and the lack of alpha or paired-chain data limited which features could be detected. The classifier was reported to diagnose cytomegalovirus status with high specificity and sensitivity in both the original cohort and the validation cohort. Most TCR sequences were seen in very few donors, while some public TCRs were found in many individuals. A total of 150 to 200 TCR beta chains were listed by the study as associated with cytomegalovirus. A further reported finding was that TCR beta sequences accurately predicted the HLA-A and HLA-B alleles for most subjects in the first cohort. According to a later genetic analysis, donors in an Asian-associated ancestry cluster had fewer N-insertions in productive TCRs than the approximately 710-donor mean. Several of the top co-occurrence clusters appeared to be linked to parvovirus B19, influenza, CMV and Epstein-Barr virus, according to a later analysis. For the cohort, immune exposure information was limited to CMV serostatus. When HLA alleles, especially DR and DQ, strongly co-occurred, attributing TCR associations to individual alleles was difficult. Linkage disequilibrium might explain the correlated functional status among segregating V segments, but an unknown experimental factor could not be excluded. In a later analysis, HLA-associated TCR beta chains were found to be more clonally expanded and to have lower generation probabilities than equally common non-associated chains. In a later analysis, most CMV-associated TCR beta chains were found to appear HLA-restricted, with HLA associations seemingly driven largely by CMV exposure. According to the authors, the approach could potentially be generalized to other disease states and immunological phenotypes. In vitro tests confirmed that three of the cytomegalovirus-associated TCR beta chains recognize cytomegalovirus antigens. In a later analysis, TCR association rates were found to vary across HLA loci, with the most associated TCRs seen for DRB1 alleles and the fewest for HLA-C alleles. Roughly uniform sequencing depth across donors was assumed in presence/absence analyses, although this assumption may not hold. Because some donors lacked HLA typing at each locus, the association tests relied only on the typed subset. At a false discovery rate of 0.05, a later analysis linked 16,951 TCR beta sequences to specific HLA alleles. Some IMGT-functional V segments, including TRBV6-2 and TRBV6-3, could not be distinguished by the 87-base-pair reads and were therefore excluded.

The sequenced sample consisted of PBMCs. The rearranged segments are TRBV7-9 and TRBJ2-7; no D gene call is confident. This receptor was obtained from a man aged 35-49 years in good health and CMV-seropositive. The CDR3 region: CSSSILGWEQYF. At the DNA level, the sequence is TGTTCCAGCAGCATACTGGGCTGGGAGCAGTACTTC.